The next 6 T cell receptor beta chains were all read from a single sample in a study of early T cells in non-severe SARS-CoV-2 infection. Each CDR3 protein gets one entry after TCRdb re-called the 5' RACE reads with MiXCR. The sample includes just under 45,000 distinct CDR3 sequences, approximately 11% of them seen just once. Sample: whole blood. The receptor source for this set is an adult who was a healthcare worker with PCR-confirmed SARS-CoV-2 infection or an uninfected control (not recorded which).

The chain recombines TRBV7-2 with TRBJ2-1; 7 bases agree with TRBD1. The CDR3 is 15 residues long. The germline CDR1 and CDR2 sequences are SGHTA and FQGNSA. J lost 6 bases, V lost 5 bases, and 10 bases had no gene match. CDR3 nucleotide sequence: TGTGCCAGCAGCCCCCCGGGACAGCTTGGCAATGAGCAGTTCTTC. This encodes CASSPPGQLGNEQFF.

This clonotype was detected many times. The chain carries TRBV7-6 and TRBJ1-2; perhaps TRBD1 as D (5 bases). V shed 7 bases and J shed 4 bases, with 16 bases lying between them. The CDR3 covers 14 residues. Germline V gene lookup returns CDR1 SGHVS and CDR2 FNYEAQ. CDR3 coding DNA: TGTGCCAGCAAACCCCCCGGGGGAGGCTATGGCTACACCTTC. Translating it yields CASKPPGGGYGYTF.

This clonotype was counted ten times or more. The V gene is TRBV6-6, the J gene TRBJ1-2, with TRBD1 matching 7 bases. CDR3 size: 15 residues. Germline V gene sequence: CDR1 MNHNY, CDR2 SVGAGI (reference sequence). With 10 bases clipped from V and 3 bases from J, the junction kept 14 bases outside the gene matches. The CDR3 is CAIRDSGGFDYGYTF. CDR3 coding DNA: TGTGCCATACGGGACAGCGGCGGGTTCGACTATGGCTACACCTTC.

This clonotype was detected ten times or more. J is TRBJ1-1 and V is TRBV20-1, with no clear D. Germline V gene data show CDR1 as DFQATT and CDR2 as SNEGSKA (reference sequence). Trimming removed 5 bases from V and 13 bases from J, with 17 bases in between. This CDR3 has 11 residues. This chain's CDR3 is CSAVPADRLFF. For the CDR3, the DNA is TGCAGTGCTGTACCGGCAGATCGGCTTTTCTTT.

Only a few counts were recorded for this clonotype. This chain connects TRBV27 to TRBJ2-1; D remains ambiguous. Per the germline V gene, CDR1 is MNHEY and CDR2 is SMNVEV (reference sequence). The CDR3 spans 12 residues. V lost 5 bases and J lost 1, with 3 bases in between. CDR3 nucleotides: TGTGCCAGCAGTCCATCCTACAATGAGCAGTTCTTC. Translated: CASSPSYNEQFF.

This clonotype was observed a handful of times. The chain joins TRBV24-1 to TRBJ1-5; D is uncertain. The CDR3 loop spans 13 amino acids. Germline CDR1 and CDR2: KGHDR and SFDVKD. V lost 5 bases and J lost 1, with 5 bases in between. Here the CDR3 DNA reads TGTGCCACCAGTGGGGTCAGCAATCAGCCCCAGCATTTT. Translated, it gives CATSGVSNQPQHF.